Listed here are 14 T cell receptor beta chains from one sample, sequenced in a study of Ad26.COV2.S vaccination and SARS-CoV-2 variants. Clones were sequenced by immunoSEQ multiplex PCR, and TCRdb holds only the in-frame ones, with some missing. The data show a few hundred thousand clones, roughly 84% seen once. The treatment: over 15 received Ad26.COV2.S at low or high dose, single or two shots; a few received placebo; per-sample allocation not given. Day 63 after the first injection of vaccine or placebo was the sampling time. Sequenced material: peripheral blood, taken in a trial of Ad26.COV2.S vaccine versus placebo. Every receptor here comes from a person between 18 and 65 years old who received the Ad26.COV2.S COVID-19 vaccine or a placebo.

This rearrangement joins TRBV18 to TRBJ2-7; 9 bases fit TRBD1. V lost 4 bases to trimming and J lost 5 bases; unmatched junction nucleotides: 3. This CDR3 has 13 amino acids. Germline V gene sequence: CDR1 KGHSH, CDR2 LQKENI. DNA for the CDR3: TGTGCCAGCTCACAAGGGACAGGGAACGAGCAGTACTTC. It encodes CASSQGTGNEQYF. Together with reference TRBV18 and TRBJ2-7, the CDR3 gives the full variable domain: NAGVMQNPRHLVRRRGQEARLRCSPMKGHSHVYWYRQLPEEGLKFMVYLQKENIIDESGMPKERFSAEFPKEGPSILRIQQVVRGDSAAYFCASSQGTGNEQYFGPGTRLTVT.

The genes are TRBV5-1 and TRBJ1-3; TRBD1 is a possible D gene (5 bases). The germline V gene encodes CDR1 SGHRS and CDR2 YFSETQ. The CDR3 contains 14 residues. Trimming removed 4 bases from V and 3 bases from J, with 11 bases in between. CDR3 region: CASSPTGLGNTIYF. The CDR3 bases are TGCGCCAGCAGCCCCACGGGACTTGGAAACACCATATATTTT.

The genes are TRBV21-1 and TRBJ2-3; the D segment call TRBD1 is taken from the table without a DNA check. TRBV21-1 is a pseudogene locus. CDR3 size: 15 residues. CDR3 sequence (DNA): TGTGCCAGCAGCAAAGTTCAAGGGGCTACAGATACGCAGTATTTT. It specifies CASSKVQGATDTQYF.

The rearrangement uses TRBV6-5 and TRBJ2-3, with D unclear. V shed 5 bases and J shed 1 base, with 13 bases lying between them. In germline, CDR1 is MNHEY, CDR2 SVGAGI. CDR3 length equals 15 residues. The CDR3 loop reads CASSKGTRGTDTQYF. CDR3 nucleotides: TGTGCCAGCAGTAAGGGAACCCGCGGCACAGATACGCAGTATTTT.

The V and J genes are TRBV4-1 and TRBJ1-6; D is ambiguous. V gave up 0 bases and J gave up 7 bases, with 13 bases separating them. The CDR3 is 16 residues long. The germline gives CDR1 MGHRA, CDR2 YSYEKL. The CDR3 loop is CASSQESGRSNSPLHF. CDR3 nucleotide sequence: TGCGCCAGCAGCCAAGAATCTGGCCGATCAAATTCACCCCTCCACTTT.

V gene TRBV13 combines with J gene TRBJ1-1; unclear D gene. There are 13 residues in the CDR3. The V end lost 8 bases, the J end lost 5 bases, and 15 bases lay between the germline ends. Germline CDR1 and CDR2: PRHDT and FYEKMQ (reference sequence). The DNA of the CDR3 is TGTGCCAGCCCCGGGCCCCGCCGGACTGAAGCTTTCTTT. Translation gives CASPGPRRTEAFF.

This chain joins TRBV30 and TRBJ1-2; D is unclear. CDR3 length: 11 amino acids. Trimming left V 4 bases short and J 3 bases short, with 6 bases between. Germline CDR1 reads GTSNPN; CDR2 reads SVGIG (reference sequence). The CDR3 loop reads CAWTGYYGYTF. The CDR3 bases are TGTGCCTGGACGGGGTACTATGGCTACACCTTC.

The rearrangement uses TRBV5-8 and TRBJ2-7, with D possibly being TRBD1 (6 bases). CDR3 length: 13 residues. The V end lost 4 bases, the J end lost 3 bases, and 11 bases lay between the germline ends. Germline CDR1 reads SGHTS; CDR2 reads YDEGEE. Here the CDR3 reads CASSARGDYEQYF. For the CDR3, the DNA is TGTGCCAGCAGCGCCAGGGGCGACTACGAGCAGTACTTC.

The chain is built from TRBV6-5 and TRBJ2-1; D gene uncertain. The CDR3 sequence is 14 residues long. V was pared by 6 bases and J by 4 bases, with 13 bases between. Per germline, CDR1 MNHEY and CDR2 SVGAGI. The CDR3 protein is CASRKPERYNEQFF. In DNA, the CDR3 is TGTGCCAGCAGGAAACCCGAAAGGTACAATGAGCAGTTCTTC.

The rearrangement uses TRBV14 and TRBJ2-1, with 13 bases fitting TRBD2. CDR1 is SGHDN, CDR2 FVKESK, per germline. J was trimmed by 8 bases and V by 0 bases; bases with no gene match: 16. The CDR3 is made up of 20 amino acids. CDR3 bases: TGTGCCAGCAGCCAAGACCCGCGAGGAACTAGCGGGGGGGCCAGGGATGAGCAGTTCTTC. This encodes CASSQDPRGTSGGARDEQFF.

In this sample, this clone turned up once. V usage is TRBV7-3 and J usage is TRBJ2-1; D is unclear. The germline gives CDR1 SGHTA, CDR2 FQGTGA. This CDR3 has 14 amino acids. Trimming removed 5 bases from V and 4 bases from J, with 12 bases in between. CDR3 coding DNA: TGTGCCAGCAGCCCTCAATCCGGGTACAATGAGCAGTTCTTC. As protein: CASSPQSGYNEQFF.

The chain carries TRBV3-1 (or the pseudogene TRBV3-2) and TRBJ1-6, with D tentatively TRBD1 (6 bases). This CDR3 is 15 amino acids long. In germline, CDR1 is LGHDT, CDR2 YNNKEL (reference sequence). Trimming removed 3 bases at V and 7 bases at J, with 13 bases between. CDR3 sequence (DNA): TGTGCCAGCAGCCAGCCAGGACAGTTAAATTCACCCCTCCACTTT. This translates into CASSQPGQLNSPLHF.

In its sample, this clone was seen a few times. The chain carries TRBV11-2 and TRBJ1-1, with D possibly TRBD1 on 6 matching bases. Trimming removed 5 bases from V and 0 bases from J, with 10 bases in between. CDR1 and CDR2 from the germline V gene are SGHAT and FQNNGV. The CDR3 totals 14 residues. The CDR3 sequence: CASSPGHLNTEAFF. Here the CDR3 DNA reads TGTGCCAGCAGCCCGGGACATCTGAACACTGAAGCTTTCTTT.

The chain employs TRBV4-1 and TRBJ2-7; 8 bases are shared with TRBD2. The CDR3 runs 18 residues. CDR1 is MGHRA, CDR2 YSYEKL, per germline. Losses at the gene ends were 2 bases for V and 0 bases for J; bases not matched to a gene: 12. Written as DNA, the CDR3 is TGCGCCAGCAGCCAACAGCAAACCGGGACTAGATACTCCTACGAGCAGTACTTC. It specifies CASSQQQTGTRYSYEQYF.